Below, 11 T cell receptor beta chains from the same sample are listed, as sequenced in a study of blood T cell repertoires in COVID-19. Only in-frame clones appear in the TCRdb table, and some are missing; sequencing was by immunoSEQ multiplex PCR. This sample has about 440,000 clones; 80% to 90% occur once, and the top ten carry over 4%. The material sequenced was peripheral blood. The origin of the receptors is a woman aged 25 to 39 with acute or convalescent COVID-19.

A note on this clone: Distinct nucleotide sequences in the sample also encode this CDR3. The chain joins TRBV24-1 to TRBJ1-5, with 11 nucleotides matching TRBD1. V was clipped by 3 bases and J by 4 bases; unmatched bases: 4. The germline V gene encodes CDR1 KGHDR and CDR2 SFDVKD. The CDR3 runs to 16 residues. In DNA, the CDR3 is TGTGCCACCAGTGATCCGGGACAGGGGGGTAATCAGCCCCAGCATTTT. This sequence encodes CATSDPGQGGNQPQHF.

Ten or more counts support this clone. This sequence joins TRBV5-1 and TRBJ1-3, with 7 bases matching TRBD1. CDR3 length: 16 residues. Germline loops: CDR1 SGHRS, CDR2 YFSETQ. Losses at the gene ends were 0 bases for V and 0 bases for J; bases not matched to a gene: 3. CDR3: CASSLGDRVSGNTIYF. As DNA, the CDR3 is TGCGCCAGCAGCTTGGGCGACAGGGTCTCTGGAAACACCATATATTTT.

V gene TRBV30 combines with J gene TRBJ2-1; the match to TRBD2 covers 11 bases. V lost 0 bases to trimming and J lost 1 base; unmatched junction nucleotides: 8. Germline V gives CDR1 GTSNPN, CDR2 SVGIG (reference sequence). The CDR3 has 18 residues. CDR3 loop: CAWSVLAGALRSYNEQFF. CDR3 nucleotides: TGTGCCTGGAGTGTACTAGCGGGGGCCCTGAGGTCCTACAATGAGCAGTTCTTC. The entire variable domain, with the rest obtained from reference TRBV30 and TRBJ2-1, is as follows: SQTIHQWPATLVQPVGSPLSLECTVEGTSNPNLYWYRQAAGRGLQLLFYSVGIGQISSEVPQNLSASRPQDRQFILSSKKLLLSDSGFYLCAWSVLAGALRSYNEQFFGPGTRLTVL.

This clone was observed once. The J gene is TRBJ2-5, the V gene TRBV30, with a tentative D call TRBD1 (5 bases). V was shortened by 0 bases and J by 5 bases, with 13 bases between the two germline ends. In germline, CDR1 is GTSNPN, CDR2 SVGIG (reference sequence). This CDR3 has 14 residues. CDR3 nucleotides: TGTGCCTGGAGTGTACTGGGGCTCGGGGAGACCCAGTACTTC. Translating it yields CAWSVLGLGETQYF.

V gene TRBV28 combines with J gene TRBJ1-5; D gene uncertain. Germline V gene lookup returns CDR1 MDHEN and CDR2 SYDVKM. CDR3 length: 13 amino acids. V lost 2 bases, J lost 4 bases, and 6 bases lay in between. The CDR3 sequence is CASSLVRNQPQHF. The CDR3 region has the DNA TGTGCCAGCAGTTTAGTCAGGAATCAGCCCCAGCATTTT. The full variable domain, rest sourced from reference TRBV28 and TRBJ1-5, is DVKVTQSSRYLVKRTGEKVFLECVQDMDHENMFWYRQDPGLGLRLIYFSYDVKMKEKGDIPEGYSVSREKKERFSLILESASTNQTSMYLCASSLVRNQPQHFGDGTRLSIL.

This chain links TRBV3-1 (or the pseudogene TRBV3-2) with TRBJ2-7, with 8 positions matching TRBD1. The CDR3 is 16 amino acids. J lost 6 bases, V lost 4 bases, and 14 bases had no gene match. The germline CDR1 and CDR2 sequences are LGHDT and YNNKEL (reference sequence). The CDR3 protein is CASSPKTRQGNSEQYF. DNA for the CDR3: TGTGCCAGCAGCCCAAAAACGCGACAGGGGAACTCCGAGCAGTACTTC.

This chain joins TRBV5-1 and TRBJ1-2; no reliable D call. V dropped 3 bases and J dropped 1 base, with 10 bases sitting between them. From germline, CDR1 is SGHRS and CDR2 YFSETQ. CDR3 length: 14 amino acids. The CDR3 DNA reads TGCGCCAGCAGCTGGGAGGTGAATAACTATGGCTACACCTTC. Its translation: CASSWEVNNYGYTF.

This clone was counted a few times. The CDR3 region has the DNA TGTGCCTGGAGTTCCGGACAGGCGCCCCAGCATTTT. It translates to CAWSSGQAPQHF. The chain employs TRBV30 and TRBJ1-5; 7 bases are shared with TRBD1. V gave up 2 bases and J gave up 9 bases; unmatched junction bases: 4. The germline V gene has CDR1 GTSNPN and CDR2 SVGIG (reference sequence). CDR3 length: 12 residues. Together with reference TRBV30 and TRBJ1-5, the CDR3 gives the full variable domain: SQTIHQWPATLVQPVGSPLSLECTVEGTSNPNLYWYRQAAGRGLQLLFYSVGIGQISSEVPQNLSASRPQDRQFILSSKKLLLSDSGFYLCAWSSGQAPQHFGDGTRLSIL.

The DNA for the CDR3 is TGCAGCGTGCCCGTCCTATCTGGGGCCAACGTCCTGACTTTC. It is translated as CSVPVLSGANVLTF. This chain uses TRBV29-1 with TRBJ2-6; D unresolved. The CDR3 sequence is 14 residues long. From germline, CDR1 is SQVTM and CDR2 ANQGSEA. Trimming pared 6 bases from V and 1 base from J, leaving 10 bases between.

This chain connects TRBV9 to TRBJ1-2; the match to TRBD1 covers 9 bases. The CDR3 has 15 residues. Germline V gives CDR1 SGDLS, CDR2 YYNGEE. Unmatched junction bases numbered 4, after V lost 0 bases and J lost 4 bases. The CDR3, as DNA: TGTGCCAGCAGCGTAGGGGACAGGGAGGGCTATGGCTACACCTTC. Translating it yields CASSVGDREGYGYTF. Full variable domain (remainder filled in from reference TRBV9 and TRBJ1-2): DSGVTQTPKHLITATGQRVTLRCSPRSGDLSVYWYQQSLDQGLQFLIQYYNGEERAKGNILERFSAQQFPDLHSELNLSSLELGDSALYFCASSVGDREGYGYTFGSGTRLTVV.

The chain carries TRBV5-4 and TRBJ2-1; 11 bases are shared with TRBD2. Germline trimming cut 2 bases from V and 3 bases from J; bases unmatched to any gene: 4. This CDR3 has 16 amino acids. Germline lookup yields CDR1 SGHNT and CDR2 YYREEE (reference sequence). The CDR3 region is CASSLGLAGGYNEQFF. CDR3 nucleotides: TGTGCCAGCAGCTTAGGGCTAGCGGGGGGCTACAATGAGCAGTTCTTC.